This T cell receptor (beta chain) was sequenced during a study of blood T cell repertoires in COVID-19. About the study: PBMCs, B-cell-depleted T cells, or T cells were the source of the cDNA or gDNA that made up the material.

In the original processing: Reference gene primer amplification in the assay estimated nucleated cell counts. Clones were read by immunoSEQ multiplex PCR, and TCRdb kept only the in-frame ones, dropping some. V, J and clone size derive from that table, while D and trimming were established from the DNA sequence. The sample carries about 240,000 clones, 75% to 85% recorded once. After removal of 2 bases from V and 6 bases from J, the junction contained 9 bases not matched to a gene. Germline CDR1 reads SGHTA; CDR2 reads FQGNSA. The CDR3 sequence is 15 residues long. The sequenced material came from peripheral blood. The sequence was collected from a woman in her 70s with acute or convalescent COVID-19. The chain links TRBV7-2 to TRBJ1-1; 7 positions agree with TRBD1. CDR3 nucleotides: TGTGCCAGCAGCTTATTGCGACAGGGAGGAGCTGAAGCTTTCTTT. Translation gives CASSLLRQGGAEAFF.